Presented here are 10 T cell receptor beta chains from one specimen sequenced in a study of T-cell memory formation after mild COVID-19. One entry per CDR3 protein results from TCRdb running MiXCR on the 5' RACE reads. The sample lists about 90,000 distinct CDR3 sequences, around 13% occurring once. Sample: PBMCs or a T cell subset sorted from them (not recorded which). The receptor set was obtained from an adult woman who had mild COVID-19 (a few samples of this study predate the infection). Cell type and time point are not known.

This clonotype showed up just a few times. The chain recombines TRBV7-6 with TRBJ2-7, with D unclear. CDR3 size: 15 residues. V lost 1 base, J lost 3 bases, and 13 bases lay in between. The V gene's germline CDR1 is SGHVS and CDR2 FNYEAQ. The CDR3 sequence is CASSLGTAPGYEQYF. The CDR3 coding sequence is TGTGCCAGCAGCTTAGGGACGGCCCCTGGCTACGAGCAGTACTTC.

The chain couples TRBV20-1 to TRBJ2-1; no clear D gene. Germline CDR1 DFQATT, CDR2 SNEGSKA (reference sequence). The V and J ends lost 0 bases and 3 bases respectively, with 15 bases between them. There are 16 residues in the CDR3. Written as DNA, the CDR3 is TGCAGTGCTAGAGATCCCTCGAGCCAGTACTACAATGAGCAGTTCTTC. Residues: CSARDPSSQYYNEQFF.

Many counts were recorded for this clonotype. This rearrangement joins TRBV7-9 to TRBJ1-5; D ambiguous. The germline V and J ends were trimmed by 1 base and 0 bases, with 7 bases remaining between them. There are 15 residues in the CDR3. In germline, CDR1 is SEHNR, CDR2 FQNEAQ (reference sequence). CDR3 amino acids: CASSLGVYSNQPQHF. The CDR3 DNA reads TGTGCCAGCAGCTTAGGGGTGTATAGCAATCAGCCCCAGCATTTT.

J is TRBJ2-1 and V is TRBV20-1; TRBD2 matches at 14 bases. The CDR3 has 16 amino acids. Germline CDR1 and CDR2: DFQATT and SNEGSKA (reference sequence). The junction had 14 bases not matched to a gene; V was cut back by 6 bases and J by 10 bases. The CDR3, as DNA: TGCAGTGCCTTCGGGACTAGCGGGGGACTCTACTCCGAGCAGTTCTTC. Translating it yields CSAFGTSGGLYSEQFF.

The gene calls are TRBV12-3 or TRBV12-4 and TRBJ2-1; D uncertain. Deletions cut 5 bases from V and 0 bases from J, with 8 bases between. There are 14 residues in the CDR3. The DNA for the CDR3 is TGTGCCAGCAGTGGCAGCTCCTCCTACAATGAGCAGTTCTTC. It is translated as CASSGSSSYNEQFF.

V is TRBV5-8 and J is TRBJ2-5; the match to TRBD1 covers 11 bases. In germline, CDR1 is SGHTS, CDR2 YDEGEE. V trimming: 3 bases; J trimming: 4 bases; junction bases outside the gene matches: 5. This CDR3 is 15 amino acids long. The CDR3 DNA follows: TGTGCCAGCAGCTCCTGGACAGGGGGCGTAGAGACCCAGTACTTC. It yields the protein CASSSWTGGVETQYF.

This clonotype was picked up a small number of times. The gene calls are TRBV7-9 and TRBJ2-1; 9 bases fit TRBD2. Losses at the gene ends were 5 bases for V and 0 bases for J; bases not matched to a gene: 11. CDR3 length: 18 amino acids. Germline CDR1 reads SEHNR; CDR2 reads FQNEAQ (reference sequence). The CDR3 loop reads CASSPLAGGVYSYNEQFF. In nucleotides, the CDR3 is TGTGCCAGCAGCCCACTGGCGGGAGGGGTATACTCCTACAATGAGCAGTTCTTC.

This chain connects TRBV7-3 to TRBJ2-5, with no clear D. Trimming removed 1 base from V and 2 bases from J, with 5 bases in between. Germline lookup yields CDR1 SGHTA and CDR2 FQGTGA. This CDR3 region has 13 residues. The CDR3 loop is CASSLNRQETQYF. The CDR3 DNA reads as TGTGCCAGCAGCTTAAACAGACAAGAGACCCAGTACTTC.

This clonotype has just a few counts. The chain couples TRBV4-3 to TRBJ2-7; 10 bases fit TRBD1. V lost 1 base, J lost 6 bases, and 6 bases stayed unmatched. CDR1 is LGHNA and CDR2 is YSLEER in the germline V gene. This CDR3 contains 15 residues. Here the CDR3 reads CASSQGSGTGVEQYF. The CDR3 region has the DNA TGCGCCAGCAGCCAAGGGTCCGGGACAGGGGTCGAGCAGTACTTC.

The chain has TRBV7-3 and TRBJ2-3; D tentatively reads TRBD1 or TRBD2 (5 bases each). In germline, CDR1 is SGHTA, CDR2 FQGTGA. CDR3 length equals 16 residues. Trimming stripped 3 bases from V and 4 bases from J, with 17 bases between. In nucleotides, the CDR3 is TGTGCCAGCAGCTTTGGGGCTCTAAGAGGGTCAGATACGCAGTATTTT. Translation: CASSFGALRGSDTQYF.